The subject of this entry is one T cell receptor (beta chain). In the authors' methods: From reference gene primer amplification, estimates of nucleated cell counts were derived. Generated by immunoSEQ multiplex PCR, the TCRdb table keeps only in-frame clones and is missing some. That table supplies the V and J calls and clone size; D and trimming were determined from the DNA. This table has around 70,000 clones, roughly 80% appearing once. CDR3 length: 16 residues. Germline V gene sequence: CDR1 LNHNV, CDR2 YYDKDF (reference sequence). Trimming cost V 4 bases and J 2 bases; bases outside gene matches: 5. This specimen belongs to a study of blood T cell repertoires in COVID-19.

Sequenced: peripheral blood. This rearrangement joins TRBV15 to TRBJ2-2, with 9 bases lining up with TRBD2. The clonotype comes from a woman over 75 with active or convalescent COVID-19. The CDR3 region has the DNA TGTGCCACCAGCAAAGGGACTAGCCTTAACACCGGGGAGCTGTTTTTT. Translated, it gives CATSKGTSLNTGELFF.